A selection of T cell receptor beta chains follows, all from one sample in a study of blood T cell repertoires in COVID-19. The repertoire was sequenced with immunoSEQ multiplex PCR; TCRdb's copy has only in-frame clones and lacks some. This sample yields approximately 130,000 clones, of which 86% are seen a single time; approximately 2.3% belongs to the top ten. Sequenced sample: PBMCs or T cells enriched from blood (not recorded which). The source is a woman in her 50s who had recovered from COVID-19. The CDR3 runs from the conserved cysteine through the conserved F or W. The D gene is left open where the match is weak. Clone size, where shown, is once, few, many, or a class for clones that have expanded.

j_call: TRBJ1-2
v_call: TRBV7-2
d_call: -
clone_size: -
cdr3_nt: TGTGCCAGCAGCTTAGTAATGGGTACAGGGAGAAGCGGCTACACCTTC
cdr3_aa: CASSLVMGTGRSGYTF

j_call: TRBJ2-2
v_call: TRBV6-5
d_call: -
clone_size: -
cdr3_nt: TGTGCCAGCAGTAGCCCCGGGGAGCTGTTTTTT
cdr3_aa: CASSSPGELFF

j_call: TRBJ1-1
v_call: TRBV19
d_call: -
clone_size: -
cdr3_nt: TGTGCCAGTAGTATGGGAGGGACTGAAGCTTTCTTT
cdr3_aa: CASSMGGTEAFF

j_call: TRBJ1-2
v_call: TRBV6-5
d_call: -
clone_size: -
cdr3_nt: TGTGCCAGCAGTTACAGAGTTGGGGGCCCCTATGGCTACACCTTC
cdr3_aa: CASSYRVGGPYGYTF

j_call: TRBJ1-1
v_call: TRBV9
d_call: -
clone_size: -
cdr3_nt: TGTGCCAGCAGCGAGTGGGACACGAACACTGAAGCTTTCTTT
cdr3_aa: CASSEWDTNTEAFF

j_call: TRBJ1-2
v_call: TRBV18
d_call: TRBD1
clone_size: -
cdr3_nt: TGTGCCAGCTCACCAACAACAGGGGTGATTGGCTACACCTTC
cdr3_aa: CASSPTTGVIGYTF

j_call: TRBJ2-5
v_call: TRBV4-1
d_call: TRBD2
clone_size: -
cdr3_nt: TGCGCCAGCAGCCAAGCCTGGGGAGGGAGGGAGACCCAGTACTTC
cdr3_aa: CASSQAWGGRETQYF

j_call: TRBJ2-1
v_call: TRBV6-5
d_call: TRBD2
clone_size: -
cdr3_nt: TGTGCCAGCAGTCCCGGGACTAGCGGGGGGTCTGAGCAGTTCTTC
cdr3_aa: CASSPGTSGGSEQFF

j_call: TRBJ1-2
v_call: TRBV5-6
d_call: -
clone_size: once
cdr3_nt: TGTGCCAGCTCCTGGGCTTATGGCTACACCTTC
cdr3_aa: CASSWAYGYTF

j_call: TRBJ1-6
v_call: TRBV5-4
d_call: TRBD1
clone_size: -
cdr3_nt: TGTGCCAGCAGCCTTGGACAGGGATTATTGGTTTCACCCCTCCACTTT
cdr3_aa: CASSLGQGLLVSPLHF

j_call: TRBJ2-5
v_call: TRBV19
d_call: -
clone_size: -
cdr3_nt: TGTGCCAGTAGTATAGGAGAACAGGATCAAGAGACCCAGTACTTC
cdr3_aa: CASSIGEQDQETQYF

j_call: TRBJ2-5
v_call: TRBV19
d_call: TRBD2
clone_size: -
cdr3_nt: TGTGCCAGTAGTATCTCCGCTAGCGGGGTCGAGACCCAGTACTTC
cdr3_aa: CASSISASGVETQYF

j_call: TRBJ2-7
v_call: TRBV3-1/TRBV3-2
d_call: TRBD2
clone_size: -
cdr3_nt: TGTGCCAGCACCCTAGCTAGCGGGGGGTCCTACGAGCAGTACTTC
cdr3_aa: CASTLASGGSYEQYF

j_call: TRBJ2-3
v_call: TRBV2
d_call: TRBD2
clone_size: -
cdr3_nt: TGTGCCAGCAGTGGGTACATAGCGGGGGAAACAGATACGCAGTATTTT
cdr3_aa: CASSGYIAGETDTQYF

j_call: TRBJ2-7
v_call: TRBV14
d_call: TRBD1
clone_size: few
cdr3_nt: TGTGCCAGCAGCCCGATTCGGACAGGATCCTACGAGCAGTACTTC
cdr3_aa: CASSPIRTGSYEQYF

j_call: TRBJ2-2
v_call: TRBV7-8
d_call: -
clone_size: few
cdr3_nt: TGTGCCAGCAGCTTGGGCACGGCCACCGGGGAGCTGTTTTTT
cdr3_aa: CASSLGTATGELFF

j_call: TRBJ2-1
v_call: TRBV29-1
d_call: -
clone_size: -
cdr3_nt: TGCAGCGTTTCGGGGGAACGACACAATGAGCAGTTCTTC
cdr3_aa: CSVSGERHNEQFF

j_call: TRBJ2-2
v_call: TRBV27
d_call: TRBD2
clone_size: -
cdr3_nt: TGTGCCAGTTACTCCGTAGCGGGGGGTCCTAACGGGGAGCTGTTTTTT
cdr3_aa: CASYSVAGGPNGELFF